One sample yielded the 31 T cell receptor beta chains listed below, sequenced in a study of T-cell memory formation after mild COVID-19. Each CDR3 protein is one row after TCRdb ran MiXCR on the 5' RACE reads. Of approximately 89,000 distinct CDR3 sequences detected, about 13% appear once; the ten largest clones hold 41%. The sequencing sample was made of PBMCs or a T cell subset sorted from them (not recorded which). These receptors came from a man younger than 35 who had mild COVID-19 (a few samples of this study predate the infection). Cell type and time point are not known.

The genes are TRBV28 and TRBJ2-3; 11 bases fit TRBD2. The V and J ends lost 0 bases and 0 bases, in that order; junction bases with no gene match: 5. CDR3 length: 18 amino acids. Germline values: CDR1 MDHEN, CDR2 SYDVKM. CDR3 sequence reads: CASSLWLAGGTSTDTQYF. The CDR3 coding sequence is TGTGCCAGCAGTTTATGGCTAGCGGGGGGCACTAGCACAGATACGCAGTATTTT.

The table lists this clonotype with many counts. The chain is built from TRBV5-1 and TRBJ2-2; a possible D gene is TRBD1 (5 bases). Germline V lookup: CDR1 SGHRS, CDR2 YFSETQ. The CDR3 sequence is 13 residues long. Trimming took off 9 bases at V and 0 bases at J, with 9 bases between the two ends. CDR3 in DNA: TGCGCCACTACGACAGCGAACACCGGGGAGCTGTTTTTT. This encodes CATTTANTGELFF.

There are a few counts of this clonotype. This rearrangement joins TRBV29-1 to TRBJ1-1, with no clear D. Germline values: CDR1 SQVTM, CDR2 ANQGSEA. This CDR3 region has 13 residues. Between the trimmed V and J ends, which lost 3 bases and 0 bases, there was a span of 8 bases. The chain's CDR3 is CSVEIGMNTEAFF. The CDR3 DNA follows: TGCAGCGTTGAGATAGGGATGAACACTGAAGCTTTCTTT. The full variable domain, completed using reference TRBV29-1 and TRBJ1-1, is SAVISQKPSRDICQRGTSLTIQCQVDSQVTMMFWYRQQPGQSLTLIATANQGSEATYESGFVIDKFPISRPNLTFSTLTVSNMSPEDSSIYLCSVEIGMNTEAFFGQGTRLTVV.

This clonotype was recorded a few times. The chain links TRBV4-1 to TRBJ1-4; D is unresolved. V gave up 1 base and J gave up 7 bases, with 16 bases separating them. This CDR3 is 16 amino acids long. Germline-derived CDR1 and CDR2 are MGHRA and YSYEKL. The CDR3 here is CASSQGFFVLIEKLFF. DNA for the CDR3: TGCGCCAGCAGCCAAGGGTTCTTTGTATTAATTGAAAAACTGTTTTTT.

V gene TRBV9 combines with J gene TRBJ1-3; D not resolved. Germline CDR1 SGDLS, CDR2 YYNGEE. There are 14 residues in the CDR3. V lost 4 bases to trimming and J lost 3 bases, with 11 bases between them. In DNA, the CDR3 is TGTGCCAGCAGCCTCGGCCAGATTGGAAACACCATATATTTT. Residues: CASSLGQIGNTIYF.

This clonotype was seen a few times. The chain uses TRBV20-1 and TRBJ2-5; a weak D match, TRBD1 (6 bases). The V end lost 6 bases, the J end lost 5 bases, and 16 bases lay between the germline ends. This CDR3 is 13 amino acids long. Germline-derived CDR1 and CDR2 are DFQATT and SNEGSKA (reference sequence). The CDR3 bases are TGCAGTGCGGGGGCTAGTGGGGCCGAGACCCAGTACTTC. This sequence encodes CSAGASGAETQYF.

The chain couples TRBV11-2 to TRBJ1-1, with 7 bases fitting TRBD1. Germline values: CDR1 SGHAT, CDR2 FQNNGV. Trimming at V came to 4 bases and at J to 0 bases, leaving 5 bases not matched to a gene. The CDR3 covers 15 residues. The CDR3 sequence is CASSSGQFMNTEAFF. The CDR3 coding sequence is TGTGCCAGCAGCTCGGGACAGTTCATGAACACTGAAGCTTTCTTT.

Ten or more counts support this clonotype. This sequence joins TRBV4-1 and TRBJ1-2; perhaps TRBD1 as D (5 bases). Germline-derived CDR1 and CDR2 are MGHRA and YSYEKL. Trimming removed 3 bases at V and 2 bases at J, with 13 bases between. The CDR3 sequence is 15 residues long. DNA for the CDR3: TGCGCCAGCAGCCAGACGACAGAATCAAACTATGGCTACACCTTC. It is translated as CASSQTTESNYGYTF.

This rearrangement joins TRBV29-1 to TRBJ2-3; no clear D. This CDR3 has 10 amino acids. CDR1 SQVTM and CDR2 ANQGSEA come from the germline V gene. Trimming pared 6 bases from V and 6 bases from J, leaving 7 bases between. The CDR3 DNA is TGCAGCGTCGTGGGGGATACGCAGTATTTT. Its translation is CSVVGDTQYF.

Many counts were recorded for this clonotype. The chain links TRBV7-9 to TRBJ2-1; D remains unclear. The CDR3 is 15 residues long. Germline CDR1 is SEHNR and CDR2 is FQNEAQ (reference sequence). Trimming took off 3 bases at V and 0 bases at J, with 9 bases between the two ends. CDR3 nucleotides: TGTGCCAGCAGCTTCTTTTCAAGCTCCTACAATGAGCAGTTCTTC. Amino acids: CASSFFSSSYNEQFF.

CDR3 in amino acids: CASSPQGLTDTQYF. CDR3 nucleotide sequence: TGTGCCAGCTCACCCCAGGGCCTCACAGATACGCAGTATTTT. This chain uses TRBV18 with TRBJ2-3; possible D gene TRBD1, 5 bases. Trimming left V 3 bases short and J 2 bases short, with 9 bases between. The CDR3 is 14 residues long. Germline CDR1 is KGHSH and CDR2 is LQKENI.

The table lists this clonotype with a few counts. The CDR3 here is CASSLVSGGPWEQFF. The DNA of the CDR3 is TGTGCCAGCAGCTTAGTTAGCGGGGGCCCTTGGGAGCAGTTCTTC. This chain connects TRBV7-6 to TRBJ2-1, with 9 bases fitting TRBD2. With V trimmed by 1 base and J by 10 bases, 8 bases remained unmatched. Looked up from germline, CDR1 is SGHVS and CDR2 is FNYEAQ. The CDR3 sequence is 15 residues long. Supplemented by reference TRBV7-6 and TRBJ2-1, the full variable domain reads GAGVSQSPRYKVTKRGQDVALRCDPISGHVSLYWYRQALGQGPEFLTYFNYEAQQDKSGLPNDRFSAERPEGSISTLTIQRTEQRDSAMYRCASSLVSGGPWEQFFGPGTRLTVL.

The sample holds a few counts of this clonotype. This chain uses TRBV6-2 or TRBV6-3 with TRBJ2-2; a weak D match, TRBD2 (5 bases). The V gene's germline CDR1 is MNHEY and CDR2 SVGEGT. This CDR3 contains 13 residues. Trimming stripped 3 bases from V and 5 bases from J, with 7 bases between. CDR3 sequence reads: CASSYLATGELFF. Here the CDR3 DNA reads TGTGCCAGCAGTTATCTAGCAACCGGGGAGCTGTTTTTT.

This clonotype occurred many times. J is TRBJ2-1 and V is TRBV9; D gene unclear. Germline V gene lookup returns CDR1 SGDLS and CDR2 YYNGEE. The CDR3 is 13 residues long. V lost 0 bases to trimming and J lost 8 bases, with 9 bases between them. The CDR3 reads CASSVVGRDEQFF. CDR3 nucleotides: TGTGCCAGCAGCGTAGTGGGAAGGGATGAGCAGTTCTTC.

The chain uses TRBV27 and TRBJ1-5, with unresolved D. Trimming stripped 5 bases from V and 5 bases from J, with 7 bases between. The CDR3 has 12 amino acids. Germline CDR1 MNHEY, CDR2 SMNVEV (reference sequence). The CDR3 is CASSKGDQPQHF. The CDR3 nucleotides are TGTGCCAGCAGTAAGGGTGATCAGCCCCAGCATTTT.

The J gene is TRBJ1-6, the V gene TRBV7-9; D is possibly TRBD1 (5 bases). CDR1 and CDR2 (germline): SEHNR, FQNEAQ (reference sequence). V was clipped by 5 bases and J by 0 bases, with 11 bases between them. This CDR3 has 16 amino acids. This CDR3 is CASSPTESSYNSPLHF. CDR3 nucleotides: TGTGCCAGCAGCCCGACAGAGAGCTCCTATAATTCACCCCTCCACTTT.

This clonotype was seen a few times. The genes are TRBV4-1 and TRBJ2-3; 7 bases map to TRBD1. The germline V gene encodes CDR1 MGHRA and CDR2 YSYEKL. Unmatched junction bases numbered 14, after V lost 5 bases and J lost 6 bases. CDR3 length: 16 residues. CDR3 bases: TGCGCCAGCAGCTTCAGACAGGGAGCGCTGGACGATACGCAGTATTTT. Amino acids: CASSFRQGALDDTQYF.

The J gene is TRBJ1-2, the V gene TRBV7-9; D not resolved. Trimming pared 7 bases from V and 2 bases from J, leaving 14 bases between. Germline loops: CDR1 SEHNR, CDR2 FQNEAQ (reference sequence). This CDR3 is built from 14 residues. This chain's CDR3 is CASTSVGQNYGYTF. DNA for the CDR3: TGTGCCAGCACCTCGGTTGGCCAGAACTATGGCTACACCTTC. Full variable domain (missing parts from reference TRBV7-9 and TRBJ1-2): DTGVSQNPRHKITKRGQNVTFRCDPISEHNRLYWYRQTLGQGPEFLTYFQNEAQLEKSRLLSDRFSAERPKGSFSTLEIQRTEQGDSAMYLCASTSVGQNYGYTFGSGTRLTVV.

This clonotype was detected only a few times. The rearrangement uses TRBV12-3 or TRBV12-4 and TRBJ2-5; 11 nucleotides line up with TRBD1. CDR3 length: 16 amino acids. The ends lost 6 bases at V and 5 bases at J; junction bases unmatched: 11. CDR3 in DNA: TGTGCCAGCAGCACCGGACAGGGGGCTAATATGGAGACCCAGTACTTC. Protein sequence: CASSTGQGANMETQYF.

As for this clonotype: A junction boundary mismatches the germline segment, possibly from a read error. J is TRBJ1-6 and V is TRBV7-7, with D possibly TRBD1 on 5 matching bases. Germline V CDR1 and CDR2: SSHAT, FNYEAQ (reference sequence). The CDR3 sequence is 14 residues long. DNA for the CDR3: TGTGCTAGCAGCCTCCGGGACGGCGGGACACCCCTCCACTTT. It yields the protein CASSLRDGGTPLHF.

Only a few counts were recorded for this clonotype. This chain uses TRBV19 with TRBJ1-2, with D unresolved. V was shortened by 10 bases and J by 2 bases, with 11 bases between the two germline ends. The germline V gene has CDR1 LNHDA and CDR2 SQIVND (reference sequence). This CDR3 has 12 amino acids. In nucleotides, the CDR3 is TGTGCCACCCTGACCGAGAACTATGGCTACACCTTC. This gives the protein CATLTENYGYTF. Drawing the rest from reference TRBV19 and TRBJ1-2, the complete variable domain is DGGITQSPKYLFRKEGQNVTLSCEQNLNHDAMYWYRQDPGQGLRLIYYSQIVNDFQKGDIAEGYSVSREKKESFPLTVTSAQKNPTAFYLCATLTENYGYTFGSGTRLTVV.

This clonotype has a handful of counts. The chain joins TRBV28 to TRBJ2-7; D is unclear. The V end lost 6 bases, the J end lost 3 bases, and 6 bases lay between the germline ends. Germline values: CDR1 MDHEN, CDR2 SYDVKM. The CDR3 is 11 amino acids. Here the CDR3 reads CASRLDYEQYF. The CDR3 DNA is TGTGCCAGCAGACTCGACTACGAGCAGTACTTC.

The rearrangement uses TRBV6-5 and TRBJ2-5; a possible D gene is TRBD2 (5 bases). The V end was cut by 0 bases, the J end by 4 bases, with 18 bases between. The germline V gene encodes CDR1 MNHEY and CDR2 SVGAGI. This CDR3 comprises 17 residues. The CDR3 nucleotides are TGTGCCAGCAGTTACTCGGTGTCCGGACTTTCGGTAGAGACCCAGTACTTC. This sequence encodes CASSYSVSGLSVETQYF.

This clonotype has only a few counts. This rearrangement joins TRBV6-6 to TRBJ1-1, with TRBD1 identical over 9 bases. The CDR3 covers 14 residues. With V trimmed by 7 bases and J by 9 bases, 12 bases remained unmatched. Germline CDR1 MNHNY, CDR2 SVGAGI (reference sequence). The CDR3 region has the DNA TGTGCCAGCATTCCAACAGGGGGCGTTCCCCAAGCTTTCTTT. It codes for CASIPTGGVPQAFF.

CDR3 sequence: CASSLPGGATEAFF. CDR3 nucleotides: TGTGCCAGCAGCTTGCCTGGAGGGGCCACTGAAGCTTTCTTT. The chain is built from TRBV7-9 and TRBJ1-1, with D perhaps matching TRBD1 (5 bases). CDR1 and CDR2 from the germline V gene are SEHNR and FQNEAQ (reference sequence). V was pared by 3 bases and J by 4 bases, with 12 bases between. CDR3 length: 14 amino acids. Together with reference TRBV7-9 and TRBJ1-1, the CDR3 gives the full variable domain: DTGVSQNPRHKITKRGQNVTFRCDPISEHNRLYWYRQTLGQGPEFLTYFQNEAQLEKSRLLSDRFSAERPKGSFSTLEIQRTEQGDSAMYLCASSLPGGATEAFFGQGTRLTVV.

V gene TRBV6-2 or TRBV6-3 combines with J gene TRBJ2-7, with unresolved D. V was trimmed by 5 bases and J by 2 bases, leaving 25 bases between them. Germline V lookup: CDR1 MNHEY, CDR2 SVGEGT. The CDR3 is made up of 18 amino acids. The CDR3 nucleotides are TGTGCCAGCAGTCCGCCCGTATTAGGTGCGACACTTACCTACGAGCAGTACTTC. Translating gives CASSPPVLGATLTYEQYF.

This clonotype has a handful of counts. V and J are TRBV11-2 and TRBJ2-7; D could derive from TRBD1 or TRBD2 (5 bases each). Trimming stripped 3 bases from V and 6 bases from J, with 12 bases between. CDR3 length: 13 amino acids. Germline CDR1 and CDR2: SGHAT and FQNNGV. The CDR3 region is CASSLRGPGEQYV. In DNA, the CDR3 is TGTGCCAGCAGCTTGAGGGGTCCTGGCGAGCAGTACGTC.

The chain links TRBV11-2 to TRBJ2-3; 7 bases align to TRBD1. The CDR3 runs to 16 residues. Germline V gene data show CDR1 as SGHAT and CDR2 as FQNNGV. The ends lost 5 bases at V and 1 base at J; junction bases unmatched: 9. CDR3: CASSTQRGGRTDTQYF. The CDR3 nucleotides read TGTGCCAGCAGCACGCAGAGAGGGGGCCGCACAGATACGCAGTATTTT.

This clonotype came up a few times. The chain recombines TRBV10-2 with TRBJ1-2; D might be TRBD1 (5 bases). The CDR3 is 13 amino acids. The germline V gene encodes CDR1 WSHSY and CDR2 SAAADI. Trimming took 0 bases from V and 4 from J, leaving 6 bases between them. The CDR3: CASSESTVYGYTF. The CDR3 DNA reads as TGCGCCAGCAGTGAGTCGACAGTCTATGGCTACACCTTC.

V gene TRBV18 combines with J gene TRBJ2-4; possibly TRBD1 for D (6 bases). The CDR3 loop spans 16 amino acids. Germline loops: CDR1 KGHSH, CDR2 LQKENI. The ends were cut back, 0 bases at V and 4 bases at J, with 13 bases in the middle. The CDR3 nucleotides read TGTGCCAGCTCACCACCGTGGTTGGACAGAAAAAACATTCAGTACTTC. This codes for CASSPPWLDRKNIQYF.

The rearrangement links TRBV12-3 or TRBV12-4 to TRBJ2-5; 11 bases fit TRBD2. J lost 5 bases, V lost 5 bases, and 4 bases had no gene match. This CDR3 has 14 amino acids. The DNA of the CDR3 is TGTGCCAGCAGTCTTAGCGGGGGGGGTGAGACCCAGTACTTC. This codes for CASSLSGGGETQYF.